This T cell receptor beta chain is drawn from a study of shared T cell receptors in the human thymus. This CDR3 has 15 residues. Deletions cut 6 bases from V and 4 bases from J, with 18 bases between. The germline CDR1 and CDR2 sequences are MDHEN and SYDVKM. Clones were sequenced by immunoSEQ multiplex PCR, and TCRdb holds only the in-frame ones, with some missing. The data contain just under 550,000 clones, 75% to 80% of them singletons. The data were also submitted as part of a second study, on human thymus T cells. According to that study: It was healthy Finnish infants having corrective surgery for congenital heart defects who were the donors. Thymic material originated from resections removed in the course of corrective heart surgery. Repertoires from thymus and blood appeared to show biased V and J gene usage. Unrelated people showed highly overlapping thymic repertoires, related research reported.

The chain joins TRBV28 to TRBJ2-5, with D possibly matching TRBD2 (7 bases). The sample consisted of thymocytes. The receptor was isolated from a boy younger than two with a congenital heart defect. The CDR3 sequence: CASSQGGGRLETQYF. Here the CDR3 DNA reads TGTGCCAGCAGCCAGGGAGGGGGGCGCTTAGAGACCCAGTACTTC.